This T cell receptor (beta chain) was profiled in a study of blood T cell repertoires in COVID-19. In the study overall: Samples of COVID-19 (acute and convalescent) were obtained from the United States, Italy and Spain.

Grouping used clinical history reported by participants in a survey and questionnaire. A case of COVID-19 had been met by exposed participants within 2 weeks before study entry. The CDR3 spans 17 residues. The J segment lost 3 bases and the V segment lost 2 bases, leaving 10 bases of the junction unmatched. Germline V lookup: CDR1 LNHNV, CDR2 YYDKDF (reference sequence). Per the original methods: Reference gene primer amplification gave estimated nucleated cell counts. Profiled with immunoSEQ multiplex PCR; TCRdb holds only in-frame clones, not every one. That table supplies the V and J calls and clone size; D and trimming were determined from the DNA. The sample lists around 150,000 clones, approximately 88% occurring once.

This TCR was sampled from a man aged 65 to 79 who had been exposed to COVID-19. The rearrangement uses TRBV15 and TRBJ2-4; TRBD1 agrees at 7 bases. Sequencing input: PBMCs or T cells enriched from blood (not recorded which). CDR3 in amino acids: CATSRSNRGAVKNIQYF. The CDR3 nucleotides read TGTGCCACCAGCAGATCGAACAGGGGTGCGGTCAAAAACATTCAGTACTTC.